One sample yielded the 8 T cell receptor beta chains listed below, sequenced in a study of shared clonotypes between healthy human individuals. Naive CD8 populations comprised CD45RO-negative cells positively selected for CCR7, excluding terminally differentiated effector memory CD45RA+ cells. Sequencing used immunoSEQ multiplex PCR; TCRdb keeps in-frame clones, though not all of them. In the table there are millions of clones, 85% to 95% of which are singletons. The sample comprised naive CD8+ T cells sorted from blood. The source is a man younger than 35 in good health.

This clone turned up a few times. V is TRBV4-3 and J is TRBJ2-1; 11 bases agree with TRBD2. Germline V CDR1 and CDR2: LGHNA, YSLEER. This CDR3 has 14 amino acids. Trimming at V came to 1 base and at J to 9 bases, leaving 2 bases not matched to a gene. In DNA, the CDR3 is TGCGCCAGCAGCCAAGTAACTAGCGGGAGTGAGCAGTTCTTC. Translated: CASSQVTSGSEQFF.

V and J are TRBV4-3 and TRBJ2-5; possible D gene TRBD1, 5 bases. There are 13 residues in the CDR3. The V end was cut by 1 base, the J end by 3 bases, with 6 bases between. Germline CDR1 and CDR2: LGHNA and YSLEER. The CDR3 DNA is TGCGCCAGCAGCCAAGCCAGGGAAGAGACCCAGTACTTC. Its translation: CASSQAREETQYF.

This chain links TRBV6-5 with TRBJ1-3; 7 bases agree with TRBD1. CDR1 is MNHEY and CDR2 is SVGAGI in the germline V gene. The CDR3 runs to 14 residues. V lost 6 bases, J lost 3 bases, and 5 bases stayed unmatched. The CDR3 DNA reads as TGTGCCAGCAGCCGTCGGGACAGTGGAAACACCATATATTTT. This encodes CASSRRDSGNTIYF.

V usage is TRBV9 and J usage is TRBJ1-3; unclear D gene. Deletions cut 0 bases from V and 0 bases from J, with 10 bases between. This CDR3 has 16 amino acids. The germline CDR1 and CDR2 sequences are SGDLS and YYNGEE. CDR3: CASSVAKNSSGNTIYF. For the CDR3, the DNA is TGTGCCAGCAGCGTAGCTAAAAATAGCTCTGGAAACACCATATATTTT.

V and J are TRBV10-2 and TRBJ2-3; either TRBD1 or TRBD2 may supply D (5 bases each). The CDR3 is 15 residues long. V was clipped by 2 bases and J by 4 bases, with 13 bases between them. Germline values: CDR1 WSHSY, CDR2 SAAADI. Written as DNA, the CDR3 is TGCGCCAGCAGTGAGGGGGGTTTAGGGTCAGATACGCAGTATTTT. Protein product: CASSEGGLGSDTQYF.

This clone was seen just once. This same CDR3 is encoded by further DNA sequences in the sample. The genes are TRBV30 and TRBJ2-1; D is uncertain. Germline values: CDR1 GTSNPN, CDR2 SVGIG (reference sequence). The V end lost 3 bases, the J end lost 7 bases, and 10 bases lay between the germline ends. The CDR3 is made up of 12 amino acids. CDR3 nucleotide sequence: TGTGCCTGGAGCCTAGTGGGTAATGAGCAGTTCTTC. This gives the protein CAWSLVGNEQFF.

The V gene is TRBV7-2, the J gene TRBJ1-2, with D possibly being TRBD1 (6 bases). The CDR3 covers 14 residues. The germline V gene encodes CDR1 SGHTA and CDR2 FQGNSA. The ends were cut back, 3 bases at V and 3 bases at J, with 11 bases in the middle. CDR3: CASSFSRTDYGYTF. CDR3 DNA sequence: TGTGCCAGCAGCTTTAGTCGGACAGACTATGGCTACACCTTC.

This chain uses TRBV4-1 with TRBJ2-5; 9 nucleotides line up with TRBD2. V shed 0 bases and J 4 bases; nucleotides not matched to a gene: 12. Germline values: CDR1 MGHRA, CDR2 YSYEKL. This CDR3 spans 18 amino acids. The CDR3 loop reads CASSQEGIAGVVGETQYF. For the CDR3, the DNA is TGCGCCAGCAGCCAAGAGGGAATAGCGGGAGTAGTGGGAGAGACCCAGTACTTC.